These 26 T cell receptor beta chains were sequenced from one sample in a study of CD8+CD57+ T cells in acquired aplastic anemia. It was patients with CD8+CD57+ cell expansion by flow cytometry who were chosen for sequencing. The TCR beta profiling, which covered VDJ combination and CDR3 sequence, was carried out using genomic DNA as the template. Each CDR3 protein gets one entry after TCRdb re-called the reads with MiXCR. This table holds hundreds of thousands of distinct CDR3 sequences, under 40% found once. Sample: sorted CD4+, CD8+, or CD8+CD57+ T cells (not recorded which) from PBMCs. These receptors originate from a human donor with aplastic anemia.

Worth noting for this clonotype: One end of the junction does not line up with germline, which may come from a read error. The gene calls are TRBV15 and TRBJ2-1; the D gene could be TRBD1 or TRBD2 (5 bases each). The germline V gene encodes CDR1 LNHNV and CDR2 YYDKDF (reference sequence). This CDR3 contains 13 residues. The CDR3 DNA reads as TGTGCCACCAGCAGGGGGACGGGCAATGAGCGGTTCTTC. Its protein is CATSRGTGNERFF.

The rearrangement links TRBV11-1 to TRBJ1-3; D possibly corresponds to TRBD1 (5 bases). Trimming took 0 bases from V and 0 from J, leaving 12 bases between them. The CDR3 is 17 amino acids. In germline, CDR1 is SGHAT, CDR2 FQDESV (reference sequence). For the CDR3, the DNA is TGTGCCAGCAGCTTAGCGGAGGGGTTGAGCTCTGGAAACACCATATATTTT. Translating gives CASSLAEGLSSGNTIYF.

This clonotype appeared a few times. The gene calls are TRBV7-9 and TRBJ2-5, with 8 bases aligning to TRBD2. CDR1 and CDR2 from the germline V gene are SEHNR and FQNEAQ (reference sequence). Trimming took 11 bases from V and 2 from J; bases not matched to a gene: 10. The CDR3 has 14 amino acids. CDR3 protein: CAGSRGGTQETQYF. Here the CDR3 DNA reads TGTGCCGGTAGCCGGGGGGGAACTCAAGAGACCCAGTACTTC.

This clonotype showed up many times. The chain recombines TRBV20-1 with TRBJ2-7; unclear D gene. The V gene lost 0 bases and the J gene lost 6 bases, with 12 bases spanning the gap. Germline values: CDR1 DFQATT, CDR2 SNEGSKA (reference sequence). The CDR3 extends over 13 amino acids. The CDR3: CSARDHQRGEQYF. The CDR3 bases are TGCAGTGCTAGAGATCACCAGCGAGGCGAGCAGTACTTC.

This sequence joins TRBV11-2 and TRBJ1-1; D is possibly TRBD1 (5 bases). The V gene lost 2 bases and the J gene lost 1 base, with 14 bases spanning the gap. The CDR3 length is 16 residues. Germline V CDR1 and CDR2: SGHAT, FQNNGV. In DNA form, the CDR3 reads TGTGCCAGCAGCTTAATTGTCTGGGGGTCGAACACTGAAGCTTTCTTT. Encoded protein: CASSLIVWGSNTEAFF.

V usage is TRBV15 and J usage is TRBJ1-4; D call uncertain. Germline V gives CDR1 LNHNV, CDR2 YYDKDF (reference sequence). Trimming removed 1 base at V and 3 bases at J, with 6 bases between. This CDR3 region has 14 residues. The DNA for the CDR3 is TGTGCCACCAGCAGAGCTTCTGCTAATGAAAAACTGTTTTTT. Its translation: CATSRASANEKLFF.

There are many counts of this clonotype. Written as DNA, the CDR3 is TGCAGCGTTGCTGGCAGTTCGAACACTGAAGCTTTCTTT. It codes for CSVAGSSNTEAFF. V is TRBV29-1 and J is TRBJ1-1; no definite D call. Germline V gives CDR1 SQVTM, CDR2 ANQGSEA. The CDR3 covers 13 residues. Deletions cut 4 bases from V and 1 base from J, with 10 bases between.

The chain is built from TRBV7-9 and TRBJ1-1; the match to TRBD1 covers 8 bases. V dropped 2 bases and J dropped 3; count of bases not matched to a gene: 8. The germline CDR1 and CDR2 sequences are SEHNR and FQNEAQ (reference sequence). CDR3 length: 16 residues. CDR3 coding DNA: TGTGCCAGCAGCTTACCGACCGGGACAGGTCACACTGAAGCTTTCTTT. As protein: CASSLPTGTGHTEAFF.

This clonotype was counted between two and nine times. The chain joins TRBV20-1 to TRBJ1-4; TRBD1 matches at 10 bases. V shed 6 bases and J 7 bases; nucleotides not matched to a gene: 8. CDR1 and CDR2 (germline): DFQATT, SNEGSKA (reference sequence). The CDR3 consists of 14 residues. CDR3: CSATPTGGIEKLFF. For the CDR3, the DNA is TGCAGTGCAACTCCGACAGGGGGCATTGAAAAACTGTTTTTT.

A note on this clonotype: This clone may be a read error of a much larger clone one base away. The chain couples TRBV12-3 or TRBV12-4 to TRBJ1-2; D gene uncertain. The CDR3 runs to 12 residues. In DNA, the CDR3 is TGTGCCAGCAGTCCGAACAGCTATGGCTGCACCTTC. This codes for CASSPNSYGCTF.

The table lists this clonotype with many counts. The chain carries TRBV10-3 and TRBJ1-3; D is undetermined. The germline V gene has CDR1 ENHRY and CDR2 SYGVKD. The CDR3 length is 15 residues. V lost 5 bases, J lost 0 bases, and 11 bases lay in between. The CDR3 is CAISPLHISGNTIYF. The CDR3 bases are TGTGCCATCAGTCCCCTGCACATCTCTGGAAACACCATATATTTT.

This clonotype was seen many times. J is TRBJ2-7 and V is TRBV20-1, with D perhaps TRBD1 or TRBD2 (6 bases each). The CDR3 totals 14 residues. Germline CDR1 is DFQATT and CDR2 is SNEGSKA (reference sequence). Between the trimmed V and J ends, which lost 4 bases and 0 bases, there was a span of 13 bases. CDR3 sequence (DNA): TGCAGTGCTAACGGGGGCTCCGGCTCCTACGAGCAGTACTTC. Protein product: CSANGGSGSYEQYF.

This clonotype was recorded a few times. The rearrangement uses TRBV6-5 and TRBJ1-2; possibly TRBD1 for D (6 bases). Trimming stripped 0 bases from V and 1 base from J, with 12 bases between. CDR3 length equals 16 residues. Per the germline V gene, CDR1 is MNHEY and CDR2 is SVGAGI. DNA of the CDR3: TGTGCCAGCAGTTACTCGACCGGGGACAATAACTATGGCTACACCTTC. Amino acids: CASSYSTGDNNYGYTF.

Comment on this clonotype: An end of the junction differs from the germline gene, which may be a read error. The V call is TRBV6-5, the J call TRBJ1-4, with 7 bases lining up with TRBD1. In germline, CDR1 is MNHEY, CDR2 SVGAGI. This CDR3 is built from 14 residues. The CDR3 DNA reads as TGTGCCAGCAGTTTGACAGGGCTTGGGGAAAAACTGCTTTTT. This encodes CASSLTGLGEKLLF.

With regard to this clonotype: The conserved final phenylalanine or tryptophan is absent from the CDR3, which likely points to a read error. The chain uses TRBV5-1 and TRBJ1-6; TRBD1 aligns across 9 bases. In germline, CDR1 is SGHRS, CDR2 YFSETQ. Trimming cost V 0 bases and J 7 bases; bases outside gene matches: 2. The CDR3 is made up of 15 amino acids. CDR3 sequence (DNA): TGCGCCAGCAGCTTGGGGACAGGGGACAATTCACCCCTCCACTCT. Translation gives CASSLGTGDNSPLHS.

This clonotype was seen many times. The V call is TRBV2, the J call TRBJ2-3; TRBD2 is a possible D gene (7 bases). CDR1 SNHLY and CDR2 FYNNEI come from the germline V gene. V shed 3 bases and J shed 3 bases, with 13 bases lying between them. The CDR3 runs to 15 residues. The CDR3 bases are TGTGCCAGCAGTGATAGTGGGGGGGCTACAGATACGCAGTATTTT. The encoded protein is CASSDSGGATDTQYF. Variable domain in full (rest from reference TRBV2 and TRBJ2-3): EPEVTQTPSHQVTQMGQEVILRCVPISNHLYFYWYRQILGQKVEFLVSFYNNEISEKSEIFDDQFSVERPDGSNFTLKIRSTKLEDSAMYFCASSDSGGATDTQYFGPGTRLTVL.

This clonotype has a count of ten or more. The J gene is TRBJ1-6, the V gene TRBV4-3, with D uncertain. Deletions cut 1 base from V and 10 bases from J, with 8 bases between. The CDR3 spans 13 residues. Germline lookup yields CDR1 LGHNA and CDR2 YSLEER. CDR3 protein: CASSQAVESPLHF. In DNA form, the CDR3 reads TGCGCCAGCAGCCAAGCAGTGGAGTCACCCCTCCACTTT.

This clonotype was detected only a few times. The chain joins TRBV6-5 to TRBJ2-7; D possibly corresponds to TRBD2 (5 bases). The germline V gene encodes CDR1 MNHEY and CDR2 SVGAGI. The CDR3 extends over 13 amino acids. V lost 2 bases, J lost 3 bases, and 8 bases lay in between. The CDR3 is CASSYRSGYEQYF. The CDR3 DNA follows: TGTGCCAGCAGTTACCGCAGCGGCTACGAGCAGTACTTC.

The table lists this clonotype with many counts. In nucleotides, the CDR3 is TGTGCCAGCAGCTCCACAGGGGGTAATTCACCCCTCCACTTT. This gives the protein CASSSTGGNSPLHF. The genes are TRBV7-8 and TRBJ1-6; 8 bases line up with TRBD1. J gave up 6 bases and V 4 bases, and 2 bases lay outside the gene matches. CDR1 SGHVS and CDR2 FQNEAQ come from the germline V gene. CDR3 length: 14 amino acids.

The chain recombines TRBV13 with TRBJ1-2; D unclear. CDR3 length: 11 residues. V lost 6 bases and J 13 bases, leaving 15 bases between the germline ends. The germline V gene encodes CDR1 PRHDT and CDR2 FYEKMQ (reference sequence). The CDR3 DNA sequence: TGTGCCAGCAGGGGCAGAACCGGTTTCACCTTC. It codes for CASRGRTGFTF. The full variable domain, its missing parts supplied by reference TRBV13 and TRBJ1-2, is AAGVIQSPRHLIKEKRETATLKCYPIPRHDTVYWYQQGPGQDPQFLISFYEKMQSDKGSIPDRFSAQQFSDYHSELNMSSLELGDSALYFCASRGRTGFTFGSGTRLTVV.

This clonotype was seen many times. This chain joins TRBV6-6 and TRBJ2-7; no clear D. Between the trimmed V and J ends, which lost 0 bases and 3 bases, there was a span of 9 bases. Per the germline V gene, CDR1 is MNHNY and CDR2 is SVGAGI (reference sequence). The CDR3 length is 14 residues. The CDR3, as DNA: TGTGCCAGCAGTTACTCTTCGGATAACTACGAGCAGTACTTC. The encoded protein is CASSYSSDNYEQYF.

Only a few counts were recorded for this clonotype. This chain uses TRBV4-2 with TRBJ2-7; 8 nucleotides agree with TRBD2. The CDR3 is made up of 15 amino acids. Germline assignment: CDR1 LGHNA and CDR2 YNFKEQ. The V and J ends lost 1 base and 3 bases, in that order; junction bases with no gene match: 5. For the CDR3, the DNA is TGTGCCAGCAGCCAAGTGACGGGAGGGCGCTACGAGCAGTACTTC. Translating gives CASSQVTGGRYEQYF.

V and J are TRBV10-2 and TRBJ1-1; perhaps TRBD1 as D (5 bases). V lost 6 bases to trimming and J lost 6 bases, with 14 bases between them. CDR3 length: 13 residues. The germline CDR1 and CDR2 sequences are WSHSY and SAAADI. CDR3 residues: CASSGGVGAEAFF. The CDR3 DNA reads as TGCGCCAGCAGCGGGGGGGTGGGCGCTGAAGCTTTCTTT.

This chain uses TRBV27 with TRBJ2-1; TRBD1 is a possible D gene (5 bases). Trimming removed 5 bases from V and 6 bases from J, with 11 bases in between. The CDR3 loop spans 13 amino acids. The V gene's germline CDR1 is MNHEY and CDR2 SMNVEV (reference sequence). DNA of the CDR3: TGTGCCAGCAGTACCTACAGGAGCAATGAGCAGTTCTTC. This gives the protein CASSTYRSNEQFF.

The chain couples TRBV11-2 to TRBJ2-1; TRBD1 might be the D (8 bases). With 1 base removed from V and 6 bases from J, the gap between germline ends came to 19 bases. CDR3 length: 17 amino acids. In germline, CDR1 is SGHAT, CDR2 FQNNGV. CDR3 sequence: CASSLVAGQGGSNEQFF. The CDR3 DNA sequence: TGTGCCAGCAGCTTAGTAGCAGGACAGGGAGGGAGCAATGAGCAGTTCTTC.

There are a few counts of this clonotype. The chain links TRBV12-3 or TRBV12-4 to TRBJ1-1; weak D call: TRBD1 (6 bases). Trimming took 6 bases from V and 0 from J, leaving 8 bases between them. The CDR3 has 13 residues. The CDR3 is CASRRGVNTEAFF. The CDR3 DNA is TGTGCCAGCAGGAGGGGGGTGAACACTGAAGCTTTCTTT.